Described below is a single T cell receptor beta chain sequence and its context. From blood CD8+ and CD4+ T cells, the TCR beta chain was sequenced. Both CD4+ and CD8+ T cells were negatively isolated, and TEMRA cells underwent FACS enrichment. The RNA input was roughly 0.5 to 1 ug, and it was reverse transcribed with random hexamers. In TCRdb, the immunoSEQ multiplex PCR reads were re-called with MiXCR into one record per CDR3 protein. The profile covers approximately 190,000 distinct CDR3 sequences, with 90% to 95% appearing a single time and around 0.085% taken by the ten largest. CDR3 length: 13 amino acids. Germline-derived CDR1 and CDR2 are GTSNPN and SVGIG (reference sequence). V was trimmed by 3 bases and J by 3 bases, leaving 11 bases between them. The sample originates from a study of CD8 T cells in Susac syndrome.

The source is a human donor with multiple sclerosis. The material sequenced was CD4+ T cells from PBMCs. The chain is built from TRBV30 and TRBJ1-1; a weak D match, TRBD1 (5 bases). The DNA of the CDR3 is TGTGCCTGGAGGGGAGACAGAGACACTGAAGCTTTCTTT. This sequence encodes CAWRGDRDTEAFF.